This T cell receptor (beta chain) was recorded in a study of CXCR3-negative and CXCR3-positive naive CD8 T cells. General observations from the study: Naive subsets were similarly diverse, while memory CD8+ repertoires were much less diverse. Naive CXCR3-positive cells had TRB CDR3s more hydrophobic than those of CXCR3-negative naive cells.

A word on this clonotype: Antigen: not known.

This CDR3 has 13 residues. From germline, CDR1 is SSHAT and CDR2 FNYEAQ (reference sequence). Through 5' RACE with UMI labels, the TRB cDNA libraries were prepared. One entry per CDR3 protein, without DNA, is what TCRdb gives after re-calling the 5' RACE reads. The sample data list over 100,000 distinct CDR3 sequences. Each CD8+ T cell subset was flow-sorted in triplicate. Every sort contained some 300,000 cells. The sequence came from a human donor in good health. Some clones in this sample may be carry-over from other donors' samples. The source material was naive CXCR3- CD8+ T cells from blood. Subset given: CD45RO-CCR7+CD27+CD95- naive CD8+ T cells lacking CXCR3 (TNR3-). The V gene is TRBV7-7, the J gene TRBJ1-4. CDR3 in amino acids: CASSLGGTEKLFF. Full variable domain (rest looked up from reference TRBV7-7 and TRBJ1-4): GAGVSQSPRYKVTKRGQDVTLRCDPISSHATLYWYQQALGQGPEFLTYFNYEAQPDKSGLPSDRFSAERPEGSISTLTIQRTEQRDSAMYRCASSLGGTEKLFFGSGTQLSVL.